At least ten counts were recorded for the clone carrying this T cell receptor (beta chain). Its specificity is unknown. With 2 bases removed from V and 1 base from J, the gap between germline ends came to 15 bases. Germline CDR1 and CDR2: SGHAT and FQNNGV. This CDR3 region has 18 residues. The sample comes from a study of CD8 T cells in ankylosing spondylitis. Overall study results and limits: Peripheral blood samples showed relatively rare disease-linked clones, and these clones were CD8+. Reactive arthritis synovial fluid and blood previously showed some of these motif variants.

Preparation of TCR beta libraries was done by quantitative 5'-RACE with molecular barcodes. TCRdb reprocessed the 5' RACE reads via MiXCR and lists one record per CDR3 protein. The table lists fewer than 250,000 distinct CDR3 sequences, about 10% of them singletons. This TCR was recovered from a male donor with ankylosing spondylitis or in good health (not recorded which). Sequenced: blood, either unsorted or a sorted T cell fraction (not recorded which). The chain is built from TRBV11-2 and TRBJ1-6, with D possibly being TRBD1 (6 bases). CDR3: CASSLHDGQGSYNSPLHF. The DNA for the CDR3 is TGTGCCAGCAGCTTACACGATGGGCAGGGGTCCTATAATTCACCCCTCCACTTT.